This TCR beta chain derives from a study of a mutant IDH1 vaccine in newly diagnosed glioma. Assay: immunoSEQ multiplex PCR; the TCRdb copy retains only in-frame clones and omits some. Of about 26,000 clones listed, approximately 80% are singletons. The germline V gene has CDR1 SNHLY and CDR2 FYNNEI. The CDR3 extends over 12 amino acids. Trimming took 6 bases from V and 4 from J, leaving 7 bases between them. With respect to this clone: Its antigen is currently unknown.

The time point here: week 5, during vaccination. The vaccine gave 300 ug of a 20-mer mutant IDH1 peptide subcutaneously per dose. The receptor was isolated from a man aged 35 to 55 with glioma. Some clones in this sample may be carry-over from other donors' samples. The rearrangement joins TRBV2 to TRBJ2-1; perhaps TRBD1 as D (6 bases). Material: PBMCs, obtained from a glioma patient whose treatment included an IDH1 peptide vaccine. DNA of the CDR3: TGTGCCAGCAGGAGGGGGTACAATGAGCAGTTCTTC. Encoded protein: CASRRGYNEQFF.